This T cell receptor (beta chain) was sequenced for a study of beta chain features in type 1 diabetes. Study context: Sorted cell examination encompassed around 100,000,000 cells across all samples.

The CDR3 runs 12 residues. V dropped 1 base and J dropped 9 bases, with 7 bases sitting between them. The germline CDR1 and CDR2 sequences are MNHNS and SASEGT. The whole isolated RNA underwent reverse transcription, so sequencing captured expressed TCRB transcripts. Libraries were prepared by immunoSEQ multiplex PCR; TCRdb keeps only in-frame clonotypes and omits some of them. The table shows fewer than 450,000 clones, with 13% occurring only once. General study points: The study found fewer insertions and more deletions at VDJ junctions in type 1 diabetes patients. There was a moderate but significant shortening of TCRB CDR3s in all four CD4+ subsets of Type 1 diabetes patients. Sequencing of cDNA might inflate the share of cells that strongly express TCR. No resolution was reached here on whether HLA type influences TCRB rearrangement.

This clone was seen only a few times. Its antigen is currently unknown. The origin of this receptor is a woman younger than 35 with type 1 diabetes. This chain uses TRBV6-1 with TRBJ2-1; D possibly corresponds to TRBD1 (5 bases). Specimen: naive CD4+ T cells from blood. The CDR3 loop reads CASSEGGGEQFF. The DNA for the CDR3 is TGTGCCAGCAGTGAAGGGGGCGGTGAGCAGTTCTTC.